These 10 T cell receptor beta chains were sequenced from one sample in a study of CD8 T cells in ankylosing spondylitis. Overall study results and limits: Seemingly distinctive of ankylosing spondylitis blood was a TCR beta motif formed by eight highly homologous variants.

TCRdb redid the calling of the 5' RACE reads with MiXCR, one entry per CDR3 protein. The table includes fewer than 250,000 distinct CDR3 sequences, 15% to 20% detected once. These TCRs' antigens remain unknown. Sequencing was performed on blood, either unsorted or a sorted T cell fraction (not recorded which). The receptors come from a male donor with ankylosing spondylitis.

The genes are TRBV29-1 and TRBJ2-1, with D maybe TRBD1 (5 bases). V was pared by 4 bases and J by 5 bases, with 9 bases between. Germline CDR1 and CDR2: SQVTM and ANQGSEA. CDR3 length: 12 residues. CDR3 sequence reads: CSVGDSHNEQFF. CDR3 DNA: TGCAGCGTTGGAGACAGTCACAATGAGCAGTTCTTC.

The chain carries TRBV4-2 and TRBJ2-3; maybe TRBD2 (6 bases). Germline V lookup: CDR1 LGHNA, CDR2 YNFKEQ. The CDR3 extends over 16 amino acids. With 0 bases removed from V and 0 bases from J, the gap between germline ends came to 10 bases. The CDR3 DNA follows: TGTGCCAGCAGCCAAGAAATAGCGGTTAGCACAGATACGCAGTATTTT. Translation: CASSQEIAVSTDTQYF.

A few counts support this clonotype. The chain uses TRBV4-1 and TRBJ1-1, with TRBD1 as a possible D gene (6 bases). V lost 0 bases, J lost 1 base, and 12 bases lay in between. Per germline, CDR1 MGHRA and CDR2 YSYEKL. The CDR3 extends over 16 amino acids. The CDR3 coding sequence is TGCGCCAGCAGCCAAGATTGGGGGGGCCCGAACACTGAAGCTTTCTTT. This encodes CASSQDWGGPNTEAFF.

This clonotype was observed at least ten times. This chain links TRBV12-3 or TRBV12-4 with TRBJ2-7; D perhaps matches TRBD1 (5 bases). CDR3 length: 15 residues. The germline V and J ends were trimmed by 0 bases and 2 bases, with 11 bases remaining between them. CDR3 amino acids: CASSLAGPTAYEQYF. The CDR3 DNA sequence: TGTGCCAGCAGTTTAGCCGGACCGACAGCCTACGAGCAGTACTTC.

The V call is TRBV7-9, the J call TRBJ2-5; no clear D gene. The germline gives CDR1 SEHNR, CDR2 FQNEAQ (reference sequence). V was cut by 3 bases and J by 4 bases, with 6 bases left in between. The CDR3 contains 12 residues. CDR3 sequence: CASSFPGETQYF. The DNA of the CDR3 is TGTGCCAGCAGCTTCCCCGGAGAGACCCAGTACTTC.

This clonotype was picked up a small number of times. V usage is TRBV6-1 and J usage is TRBJ2-7; D is unresolved. The germline V and J ends were trimmed by 1 base and 0 bases, with 4 bases remaining between them. The CDR3 extends over 13 amino acids. The germline gives CDR1 MNHNS, CDR2 SASEGT. CDR3 loop: CASSEGLSYEQYF. The DNA of the CDR3 is TGTGCCAGCAGTGAAGGGCTCTCCTACGAGCAGTACTTC.

This sequence joins TRBV4-1 and TRBJ2-7; D tentatively reads TRBD1 or TRBD2 (5 bases each). The CDR3 covers 16 residues. Germline V gives CDR1 MGHRA, CDR2 YSYEKL. V was shortened by 1 base and J by 3 bases, with 16 bases between the two germline ends. CDR3 residues: CASSQATKGRNYEQYF. CDR3 sequence (DNA): TGCGCCAGCAGCCAAGCTACCAAGGGGAGAAACTACGAGCAGTACTTC.

This rearrangement joins TRBV9 to TRBJ2-7; TRBD2 matches 7 bases. The junction had 5 bases not matched to a gene; V was cut back by 2 bases and J by 6 bases. CDR1 is SGDLS, CDR2 YYNGEE, per germline. The CDR3 has 13 amino acids. The CDR3 DNA is TGTGCCAGCAGCGTTGGGAGCGGGACCGAGCAGTACTTC. Protein sequence: CASSVGSGTEQYF.

The chain employs TRBV6-4 and TRBJ1-5; D not resolved. Between the trimmed V and J ends, which lost 4 bases and 3 bases, there was a span of 10 bases. Germline loops: CDR1 MRHNA, CDR2 SNTAGT. The length of the CDR3 is 14 residues. The CDR3 loop is CASSARADNQPQHF. Here the CDR3 DNA reads TGTGCCAGCAGTGCCCGGGCAGACAATCAGCCCCAGCATTTT.

This CDR3 reads CASSLGQGAMTYEQYF. Here the CDR3 DNA reads TGCGCCAGCAGCTTGGGACAGGGGGCGATGACTTACGAGCAGTACTTC. This sequence joins TRBV5-1 and TRBJ2-7, with TRBD1 identical over 10 bases. The CDR3 consists of 16 residues. Germline V CDR1 and CDR2: SGHRS, YFSETQ. Trimming removed 0 bases from V and 4 bases from J; junction bases left unmatched: 7.